What follows are 4 T cell receptor beta chains derived from one specimen sequenced in a study of beta chain features in type 1 diabetes. Study-level findings and limits: Moderately but significantly shorter TCRB CDR3s were found in Type 1 diabetes patients in all four CD4+ subsets.

No antigens are known for them. Sequencing targeted expressed TCRB transcripts, as all isolated RNA had been reverse transcribed. The table came from immunoSEQ multiplex PCR; TCRdb's copy has only in-frame clones and leaves some out. Of 600,000 to 700,000 clones in the sample, around 12% are singletons; the top ten hold more than 0.09%. Sequenced sample: naive CD4+ T cells from blood. The receptor source for this set is a man aged 30 to 39 with type 1 diabetes.

This clone showed up just a few times. The chain joins TRBV19 to TRBJ1-6, with no clear D. Germline lookup yields CDR1 LNHDA and CDR2 SQIVND (reference sequence). CDR3 length: 17 residues. V gave up 3 bases and J gave up 0 bases, with 12 bases separating them. The CDR3 protein is CASSIRQLSSYNSPLHF. The CDR3 nucleotides read TGTGCCAGTAGTATCCGTCAACTGAGCTCCTATAATTCACCCCTCCACTTT.

V is TRBV30 and J is TRBJ1-2; D might be TRBD1 (5 bases). This CDR3 has 13 amino acids. V was trimmed by 4 bases and J by 8 bases, leaving 17 bases between them. Germline V gene lookup returns CDR1 GTSNPN and CDR2 SVGIG (reference sequence). The DNA of the CDR3 is TGTGCCTGGATCTCAGGGTCTGCTTGGGGCTACACCTTC. It translates to CAWISGSAWGYTF.

This clone was seen a few times. The CDR3 protein is CASSPHNYEQYF. The DNA for the CDR3 is TGTGCCAGCAGCCCTCACAATTACGAGCAGTACTTC. The chain uses TRBV7-9 and TRBJ2-7; D is unresolved. The germline V and J ends were trimmed by 5 bases and 4 bases, with 9 bases remaining between them. The CDR3 is made up of 12 amino acids. CDR1 SEHNR and CDR2 FQNEAQ come from the germline V gene (reference sequence).

This clone was observed a handful of times. The V call is TRBV5-1, the J call TRBJ2-7; D uncertain. The ends were cut back, 0 bases at V and 4 bases at J, with 5 bases in the middle. The CDR3 runs to 12 residues. CDR1 and CDR2 from the germline V gene are SGHRS and YFSETQ. The CDR3 reads CASSLGEYEQYF. In nucleotides, the CDR3 is TGCGCCAGCAGCTTGGGCGAGTACGAGCAGTACTTC.